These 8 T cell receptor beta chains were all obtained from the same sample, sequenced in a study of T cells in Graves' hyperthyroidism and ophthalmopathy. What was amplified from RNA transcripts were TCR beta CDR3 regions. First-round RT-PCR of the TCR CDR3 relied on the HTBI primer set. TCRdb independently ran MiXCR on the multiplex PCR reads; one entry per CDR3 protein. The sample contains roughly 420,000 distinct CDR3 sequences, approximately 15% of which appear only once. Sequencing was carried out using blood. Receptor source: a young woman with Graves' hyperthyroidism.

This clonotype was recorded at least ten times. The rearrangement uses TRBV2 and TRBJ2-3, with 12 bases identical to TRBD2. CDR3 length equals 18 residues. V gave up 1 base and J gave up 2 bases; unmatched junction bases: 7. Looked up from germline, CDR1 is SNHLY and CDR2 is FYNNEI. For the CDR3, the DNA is TGTGCCAGCAGTGAAGACCCTGGACTAGCGGGGTTCACAGATACGCAGTATTTT. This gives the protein CASSEDPGLAGFTDTQYF.

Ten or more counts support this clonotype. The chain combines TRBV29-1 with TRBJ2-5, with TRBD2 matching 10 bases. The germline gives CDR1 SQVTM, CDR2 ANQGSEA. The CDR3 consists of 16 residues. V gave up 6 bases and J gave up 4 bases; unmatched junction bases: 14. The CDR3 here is CSVMGAGGPLRETQYF. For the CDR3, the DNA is TGCAGCGTAATGGGAGCGGGGGGGCCATTAAGAGAGACCCAGTACTTC.

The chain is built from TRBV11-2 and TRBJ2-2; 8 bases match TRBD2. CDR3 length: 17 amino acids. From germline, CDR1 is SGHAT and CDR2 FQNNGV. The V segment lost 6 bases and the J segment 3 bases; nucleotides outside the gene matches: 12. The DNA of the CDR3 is TGTGCCAGCAGACGAAACCCTAGCGGGTCTTACACCGGGGAGCTGTTTTTT. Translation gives CASRRNPSGSYTGELFF.

The CDR3 spells CASSSPLGNTEAFF. CDR3 nucleotide sequence: TGTGCCAGCAGTTCCCCGTTGGGAAACACTGAAGCTTTCTTT. J is TRBJ1-1 and V is TRBV6-5; D uncertain. CDR3 length: 14 amino acids. Germline values: CDR1 MNHEY, CDR2 SVGAGI. V was trimmed by 4 bases and J by 2 bases, leaving 11 bases between them.

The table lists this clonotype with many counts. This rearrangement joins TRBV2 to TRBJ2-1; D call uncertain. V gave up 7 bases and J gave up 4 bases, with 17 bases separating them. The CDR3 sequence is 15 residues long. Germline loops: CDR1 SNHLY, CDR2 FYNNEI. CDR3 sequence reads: CASTSTSSQYNEQFF. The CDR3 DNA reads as TGTGCCAGCACCTCGACTTCTTCCCAATACAATGAGCAGTTCTTC.

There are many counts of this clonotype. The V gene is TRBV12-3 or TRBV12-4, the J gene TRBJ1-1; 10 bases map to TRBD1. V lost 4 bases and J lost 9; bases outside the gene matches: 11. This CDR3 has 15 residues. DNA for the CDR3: TGTGCCAGCAGTTCGGGGGACAGGGGAACACTGAAAGCTTTCTTT. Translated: CASSSGDRGTLKAFF.

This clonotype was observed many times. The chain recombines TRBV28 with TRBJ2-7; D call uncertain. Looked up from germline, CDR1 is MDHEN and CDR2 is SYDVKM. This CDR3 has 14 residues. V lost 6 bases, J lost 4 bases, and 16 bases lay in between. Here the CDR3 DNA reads TGTGCCAGCAGCTTAGTTCCTTCAAAATACGAGCAGTACTTC. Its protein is CASSLVPSKYEQYF.

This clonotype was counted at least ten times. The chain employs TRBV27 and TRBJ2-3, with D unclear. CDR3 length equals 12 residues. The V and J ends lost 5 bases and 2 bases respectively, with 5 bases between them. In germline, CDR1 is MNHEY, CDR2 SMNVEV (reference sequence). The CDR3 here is CASSRPTDTQYF. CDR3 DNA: TGTGCCAGCAGTCGCCCCACAGATACGCAGTATTTT.